Below are 17 T cell receptor beta chains sequenced from a single sample in a study of T cell changes during pregnancy in multiple sclerosis. Measured with immunoSEQ multiplex PCR; TCRdb has only the in-frame clones, and not every one. Here the sample spans about 56,000 clones, roughly nine tenths being singletons. This material consisted of CD4+ T cells from peripheral blood mononuclear cells, taken in the third trimester of pregnancy. The receptors originated from a female donor with multiple sclerosis, enrolled in a pregnancy study.

V and J are TRBV4-3 and TRBJ1-2; D call uncertain. The V gene lost 0 bases and the J gene lost 8 bases, with 10 bases spanning the gap. Germline assignment: CDR1 LGHNA and CDR2 YSLEER. This CDR3 has 13 amino acids. As DNA, the CDR3 is TGCGCCAGCAGCCAAGAACAGAAAGGAGGCTACACCTTC. It codes for CASSQEQKGGYTF.

This chain connects TRBV5-1 to TRBJ1-3; no clear D gene. This CDR3 spans 17 amino acids. The ends were cut back, 1 base at V and 4 bases at J, with 18 bases in the middle. In germline, CDR1 is SGHRS, CDR2 YFSETQ. The CDR3 coding sequence is TGCGCCAGCAGCTTGACGTCCCATCGAGGAGGAGGAAACACCATATATTTT. This encodes CASSLTSHRGGGNTIYF. The full variable domain, with the rest looked up from reference TRBV5-1 and TRBJ1-3, is KAGVTQTPRYLIKTRGQQVTLSCSPISGHRSVSWYQQTPGQGLQFLFEYFSETQRNKGNFPGRFSGRQFSNSRSEMNVSTLELGDSALYLCASSLTSHRGGGNTIYFGEGSWLTVV.

V usage is TRBV2 and J usage is TRBJ2-2; the match to TRBD1 covers 8 bases. Germline values: CDR1 SNHLY, CDR2 FYNNEI. V gave up 6 bases and J gave up 1 base; unmatched junction bases: 7. The CDR3 runs to 16 residues. CDR3 in DNA: TGTGCCAGCAGCAATCAGGGGGCAGGGAACACCGGGGAGCTGTTTTTT. This gives the protein CASSNQGAGNTGELFF. The full variable domain, completed using reference TRBV2 and TRBJ2-2, is EPEVTQTPSHQVTQMGQEVILRCVPISNHLYFYWYRQILGQKVEFLVSFYNNEISEKSEIFDDQFSVERPDGSNFTLKIRSTKLEDSAMYFCASSNQGAGNTGELFFGEGSRLTVL.

The chain combines TRBV6-1 with TRBJ2-7; 7 bases map to TRBD1. The CDR3 totals 13 residues. CDR1 and CDR2 from the germline V gene are MNHNS and SASEGT. V was clipped by 8 bases and J by 4 bases; unmatched bases: 8. The CDR3 region is CASRDSSLYEQYF. CDR3 DNA sequence: TGTGCCAGCCGGGACAGTAGTTTATACGAGCAGTACTTC.

V and J are TRBV4-2 and TRBJ1-4; 9 bases fit TRBD1. This CDR3 spans 17 amino acids. CDR1 is LGHNA and CDR2 is YNFKEQ in the germline V gene. Trimming at V came to 1 base and at J to 0 bases, leaving 3 bases not matched to a gene. Here the CDR3 reads CASSQGTGVATNEKLFF. CDR3 bases: TGTGCCAGCAGCCAAGGGACAGGGGTCGCAACTAATGAAAAACTGTTTTTT.

This clone was seen once. This chain connects TRBV4-1 to TRBJ2-1; the D gene is possibly TRBD1 (5 bases). CDR3 size: 16 residues. Germline CDR1 MGHRA, CDR2 YSYEKL. The V and J ends lost 4 bases and 8 bases respectively, with 21 bases between them. The CDR3 DNA sequence: TGCGCCAGCAGCCTCAGGGATCCCTCCCGACGGGATGAGCAGTTCTTC. Residues: CASSLRDPSRRDEQFF.

The chain links TRBV30 to TRBJ1-5; no firm D call. The CDR3 extends over 13 amino acids. Trimming shortened V by 1 base and J by 8 bases, and 12 bases separated the two germline ends. CDR1 and CDR2 from the germline V gene are GTSNPN and SVGIG (reference sequence). In DNA, the CDR3 is TGTGCCTGGAGTGCCCCGGGTACGGAGCCCCAGCATTTT. It translates to CAWSAPGTEPQHF.

The V and J genes are TRBV7-8 and TRBJ2-5, with a weak D call TRBD1 (5 bases). The germline V gene encodes CDR1 SGHVS and CDR2 FQNEAQ. Trimming took off 3 bases at V and 5 bases at J, with 10 bases between the two ends. The CDR3 covers 13 residues. CDR3 residues: CASSFQGGETQYF. The CDR3 DNA reads as TGTGCCAGCAGCTTTCAGGGTGGCGAGACCCAGTACTTC.

J is TRBJ1-2 and V is TRBV7-3; the D is unclear. Deletions cut 1 base from V and 4 bases from J, with 13 bases between. The CDR3 covers 15 residues. The germline CDR1 and CDR2 sequences are SGHTA and FQGTGA. The CDR3 region has the DNA TGTGCCAGCAGCTTAAATCCAGATCCTCGCTATGGCTACACCTTC. Protein sequence: CASSLNPDPRYGYTF. The variable domain in full, completed from reference TRBV7-3 and TRBJ1-2, reads GAGVSQTPSNKVTEKGKYVELRCDPISGHTALYWYRQSLGQGPEFLIYFQGTGAADDSGLPNDRFFAVRPEGSVSTLKIQRTERGDSAVYLCASSLNPDPRYGYTFGSGTRLTVV.

J is TRBJ1-2 and V is TRBV10-3; maybe TRBD1 (5 bases). V gave up 3 bases and J gave up 3 bases, with 14 bases separating them. From germline, CDR1 is ENHRY and CDR2 SYGVKD. The CDR3 loop spans 15 amino acids. The CDR3: CAISELLGGDYGYTF. DNA of the CDR3: TGTGCCATCAGTGAATTGTTAGGAGGGGACTATGGCTACACCTTC.

The chain combines TRBV5-1 with TRBJ2-3; the match to TRBD2 covers 9 bases. The CDR3 is 16 amino acids. Germline trimming cut 3 bases from V and 4 bases from J; bases unmatched to any gene: 9. The germline V gene encodes CDR1 SGHRS and CDR2 YFSETQ. CDR3 in DNA: TGCGCCAGCAGCTCCGGGGCGGTAGCGGGGGCAGATACGCAGTATTTT. Translating it yields CASSSGAVAGADTQYF.

The V and J genes are TRBV30 and TRBJ2-5, with a tentative D call TRBD2 (6 bases). V gave up 5 bases and J gave up 5 bases, with 12 bases separating them. Germline V gene data show CDR1 as GTSNPN and CDR2 as SVGIG (reference sequence). CDR3 length: 12 residues. Here the CDR3 reads CAWGGTLETQYF. For the CDR3, the DNA is TGTGCCTGGGGGGGGACTTTGGAGACCCAGTACTTC. Full variable domain (outside the CDR3, taken from reference TRBV30 and TRBJ2-5): SQTIHQWPATLVQPVGSPLSLECTVEGTSNPNLYWYRQAAGRGLQLLFYSVGIGQISSEVPQNLSASRPQDRQFILSSKKLLLSDSGFYLCAWGGTLETQYFGPGTRLLVL.

The DNA for the CDR3 is TGCGCCAGCAGGACAGGGAACACCGGGGAGCTGTTTTTT. Translating gives CASRTGNTGELFF. The chain carries TRBV4-3 and TRBJ2-2, with D maybe TRBD1 (6 bases). Per germline, CDR1 LGHNA and CDR2 YSLEER. The CDR3 length is 13 residues. The germline V and J ends were trimmed by 6 bases and 1 base, with 6 bases remaining between them.

J is TRBJ2-2 and V is TRBV6-6, with TRBD2 matching 11 bases. The J segment lost 4 bases and the V segment lost 6 bases, leaving 4 bases of the junction unmatched. The CDR3 contains 15 residues. The germline CDR1 and CDR2 sequences are MNHNY and SVGAGI (reference sequence). CDR3 protein: CASRTGTSGTGELFF. Here the CDR3 DNA reads TGTGCCAGCAGGACCGGGACTAGCGGCACCGGGGAGCTGTTTTTT.

The rearrangement uses TRBV7-8 and TRBJ1-1; tentatively, D is TRBD1 (5 bases). Germline values: CDR1 SGHVS, CDR2 FQNEAQ. This CDR3 contains 14 residues. The V and J ends lost 3 bases and 4 bases respectively, with 12 bases between them. CDR3 residues: CASSLPRVRTEAFF. CDR3 nucleotides: TGTGCCAGCAGCTTGCCCAGGGTGCGCACTGAAGCTTTCTTT.

This rearrangement joins TRBV9 to TRBJ1-3; no definite D call. Between the trimmed V and J ends, which lost 0 bases and 4 bases, there was a span of 5 bases. This CDR3 has 13 amino acids. Germline assignment: CDR1 SGDLS and CDR2 YYNGEE. CDR3 bases: TGTGCCAGCAGCGTAGCTACCGGAAACACCATATATTTT. This gives the protein CASSVATGNTIYF. The variable domain in full, with the rest retrieved from reference TRBV9 and TRBJ1-3, is DSGVTQTPKHLITATGQRVTLRCSPRSGDLSVYWYQQSLDQGLQFLIQYYNGEERAKGNILERFSAQQFPDLHSELNLSSLELGDSALYFCASSVATGNTIYFGEGSWLTVV.

This rearrangement joins TRBV7-3 to TRBJ2-1, with 7 positions matching TRBD1. Unmatched junction bases numbered 10, after V lost 5 bases and J lost 0 bases. This CDR3 comprises 17 residues. Looked up from germline, CDR1 is SGHTA and CDR2 is FQGTGA. The chain's CDR3 is CASSRTGAGGSYNEQFF. CDR3 nucleotide sequence: TGTGCCAGCAGCCGGACTGGCGCAGGGGGCTCCTACAATGAGCAGTTCTTC.